The 25 T cell receptor beta chains below were found in one sample sequenced in a study of identical twins. TCRdb used MiXCR to reprocess the 5' RACE reads, holding one entry per CDR3 protein. The table records 460,000 or so distinct CDR3 sequences, around 14% of them present only once. The same data also contributed to another study, on yellow fever vaccine responses in identical twins.

Sequencing was done on a sample of CD4+ T cells sorted from blood. The receptors here all came from a woman younger than 35 in good health.

This clonotype was seen repeatedly, ten times or more. V usage is TRBV15 and J usage is TRBJ2-1, with unresolved D. The CDR3 runs 14 residues. Per the germline V gene, CDR1 is LNHNV and CDR2 is YYDKDF (reference sequence). The V end was cut by 1 base, the J end by 2 bases, with 6 bases between. CDR3 amino acids: CATSRALTYNEQFF. The CDR3 DNA reads TGTGCCACCAGCAGAGCCCTTACCTACAATGAGCAGTTCTTC. Supplemented by reference TRBV15 and TRBJ2-1, the full variable domain reads DAMVIQNPRYQVTQFGKPVTLSCSQTLNHNVMYWYQQKSSQAPKLLFHYYDKDFNNEADTPDNFQSRRPNTSFCFLDIRSPGLGDTAMYLCATSRALTYNEQFFGPGTRLTVL.

This clonotype was seen at least ten times. This chain links TRBV3-1 with TRBJ2-5; TRBD2 agrees at 11 bases. V trimming: 1 base; J trimming: 2 bases; junction bases outside the gene matches: 6. The germline V gene has CDR1 LGHDT and CDR2 YNNKEL (reference sequence). The CDR3 loop spans 17 amino acids. CDR3 in amino acids: CASSQALAGGRQETQYF. CDR3 coding DNA: TGTGCCAGCAGCCAAGCGCTAGCGGGGGGCCGACAAGAGACCCAGTACTTC.

This clonotype appeared a few times. The chain combines TRBV27 with TRBJ2-2; D unresolved. Looked up from germline, CDR1 is MNHEY and CDR2 is SMNVEV (reference sequence). The CDR3 runs 14 residues. V was shortened by 3 bases and J by 4 bases, with 9 bases between the two germline ends. CDR3 sequence reads: CASSFGTATGELFF. The DNA for the CDR3 is TGTGCCAGCAGTTTTGGAACGGCCACCGGGGAGCTGTTTTTT.

The chain carries TRBV7-6 and TRBJ2-5; 10 bases line up with TRBD1. J was trimmed by 3 bases and V by 5 bases; bases with no gene match: 15. Germline V gene sequence: CDR1 SGHVS, CDR2 FNYEAQ. The CDR3 loop spans 18 amino acids. The CDR3 region has the DNA TGTGCCAGCAGCCCAGGACCGCCGGGACAGGGGAGCGAAGAGACCCAGTACTTC. Translating it yields CASSPGPPGQGSEETQYF.

This clonotype came up a few times. The rearrangement joins TRBV5-1 to TRBJ2-2; 8 bases align to TRBD1. CDR3 length: 17 residues. Germline V gene data show CDR1 as SGHRS and CDR2 as YFSETQ. Trimming removed 3 bases from V and 1 base from J; junction bases left unmatched: 8. In DNA, the CDR3 is TGCGCCAGCAGCTCCTTTGGGGGACAGGTGAACACCGGGGAGCTGTTTTTT. Protein: CASSSFGGQVNTGELFF. The full variable domain, rest sourced from reference TRBV5-1 and TRBJ2-2, is KAGVTQTPRYLIKTRGQQVTLSCSPISGHRSVSWYQQTPGQGLQFLFEYFSETQRNKGNFPGRFSGRQFSNSRSEMNVSTLELGDSALYLCASSSFGGQVNTGELFFGEGSRLTVL.

This sequence joins TRBV12-3 or TRBV12-4 and TRBJ2-7; TRBD2 might be the D (6 bases). Trimming removed 7 bases from V and 1 base from J, with 14 bases in between. CDR3 length equals 14 residues. The CDR3 spells CASKEGYPSYEQYF. For the CDR3, the DNA is TGTGCCAGCAAGGAGGGATACCCATCCTACGAGCAGTACTTC.

This clonotype was found a few times. The V and J genes are TRBV5-5 and TRBJ1-5, with D maybe TRBD1 (6 bases). The CDR3 has 15 residues. Per the germline V gene, CDR1 is SGHKS and CDR2 is YYEKEE (reference sequence). Deletions cut 0 bases from V and 4 bases from J, with 11 bases between. The CDR3 DNA follows: TGTGCCAGCAGCTTGGAGGACAGAAGAAATCAGCCCCAGCATTTT. Its protein is CASSLEDRRNQPQHF. Filled out from reference TRBV5-5 and TRBJ1-5, the complete variable domain reads DAGVTQSPTHLIKTRGQQVTLRCSPISGHKSVSWYQQVLGQGPQFIFQYYEKEERGRGNFPDRFSARQFPNYSSELNVNALLLGDSALYLCASSLEDRRNQPQHFGDGTRLSIL.

The V and J genes are TRBV5-1 and TRBJ2-7, with TRBD1 as a possible D gene (6 bases). Per germline, CDR1 SGHRS and CDR2 YFSETQ. Trimming stripped 1 base from V and 3 bases from J, with 11 bases between. The CDR3 consists of 14 residues. CDR3: CASSLKGQDYEQYF. Here the CDR3 DNA reads TGCGCCAGCAGCTTGAAGGGACAAGACTACGAGCAGTACTTC.

The chain is built from TRBV6-4 and TRBJ2-3; 7 nucleotides match TRBD1. Germline loops: CDR1 MRHNA, CDR2 SNTAGT. After removal of 0 bases from V and 3 bases from J, the junction contained 6 bases not matched to a gene. CDR3 length: 16 amino acids. CDR3 sequence: CASSDSDREKTDTQYF. CDR3 coding DNA: TGTGCCAGCAGTGACTCAGACAGGGAGAAGACAGATACGCAGTATTTT.

This clonotype came up a few times. The chain uses TRBV27 and TRBJ2-3, with TRBD2 as a possible D gene (6 bases). Trimming pared 3 bases from V and 5 bases from J, leaving 9 bases between. CDR1 is MNHEY, CDR2 SMNVEV, per germline (reference sequence). This CDR3 has 13 amino acids. CDR3 amino acids: CASSFLGGDTQYF. CDR3 nucleotides: TGTGCCAGCAGTTTCCTGGGGGGAGATACGCAGTATTTT.

This chain joins TRBV5-5 and TRBJ1-5; D not certain. Trimming removed 2 bases at V and 6 bases at J, with 12 bases between. The CDR3 runs to 14 residues. Germline V gene sequence: CDR1 SGHKS, CDR2 YYEKEE (reference sequence). The CDR3 protein is CASSFLFVSQPQHF. The CDR3 DNA sequence: TGTGCCAGCAGCTTTTTGTTCGTCTCTCAGCCCCAGCATTTT. Full variable domain (rest looked up from reference TRBV5-5 and TRBJ1-5): DAGVTQSPTHLIKTRGQQVTLRCSPISGHKSVSWYQQVLGQGPQFIFQYYEKEERGRGNFPDRFSARQFPNYSSELNVNALLLGDSALYLCASSFLFVSQPQHFGDGTRLSIL.

The chain links TRBV30 to TRBJ2-3; a weak D match, TRBD2 (6 bases). CDR3 length: 14 residues. Germline CDR1 and CDR2: GTSNPN and SVGIG (reference sequence). V lost 4 bases and J lost 6, with 17 bases in between. The CDR3 sequence: CAWKAAGRVDTQYF. The CDR3 DNA sequence: TGTGCCTGGAAAGCGGCGGGGCGAGTGGATACGCAGTATTTT.

This chain links TRBV20-1 with TRBJ2-3, with 7 positions matching TRBD1. The CDR3 loop spans 18 amino acids. CDR1 and CDR2 from the germline V gene are DFQATT and SNEGSKA (reference sequence). V was clipped by 1 base and J by 0 bases; unmatched bases: 13. Here the CDR3 DNA reads TGCAGTGCTAGAGGTCTTGAAAGTGGGACAGCTAGCACAGATACGCAGTATTTT. It specifies CSARGLESGTASTDTQYF.

This clonotype has just a few counts. This rearrangement joins TRBV12-3 or TRBV12-4 to TRBJ1-5; 7 bases are shared with TRBD1. This CDR3 contains 16 residues. Trimming removed 3 bases from V and 0 bases from J; junction bases left unmatched: 5. CDR3 sequence (DNA): TGTGCCAGCAGTTTCGAGGGACAGTCTAGCAATCAGCCCCAGCATTTT. It yields the protein CASSFEGQSSNQPQHF.

This clonotype was seen more than once but under ten times. V and J are TRBV20-1 and TRBJ2-1, with 9 bases fitting TRBD2. Germline CDR1 is DFQATT and CDR2 is SNEGSKA (reference sequence). The CDR3 is made up of 17 amino acids. The J segment lost 4 bases and the V segment lost 0 bases, leaving 10 bases of the junction unmatched. In nucleotides, the CDR3 is TGCAGTGCTAGAGAGCCCGGAACTAGCGGGCGTTACAATGAGCAGTTCTTC. It encodes CSAREPGTSGRYNEQFF.

The sample holds a few counts of this clonotype. V gene TRBV4-3 combines with J gene TRBJ2-3; 7 bases are a match to TRBD2. The V gene's germline CDR1 is LGHNA and CDR2 YSLEER. This CDR3 is built from 16 residues. With 2 bases clipped from V and 2 bases from J, the junction kept 7 bases outside the gene matches. In nucleotides, the CDR3 is TGCGCCAGCAGCCAACCTAAGCGGGACTTCACAGATACGCAGTATTTT. This sequence encodes CASSQPKRDFTDTQYF.

The sample holds a few counts of this clonotype. The chain links TRBV12-3 or TRBV12-4 to TRBJ2-2; 8 nucleotides align to TRBD1. V lost 5 bases and J lost 7; bases outside the gene matches: 3. The CDR3 is 13 residues long. The CDR3 sequence is CASSGQGFGELFF. The CDR3 DNA sequence: TGTGCCAGCAGTGGACAGGGTTTCGGGGAGCTGTTTTTT.

V and J are TRBV15 and TRBJ2-1; 9 bases are a match to TRBD2. The ends lost 2 bases at V and 8 bases at J; junction bases unmatched: 10. CDR3 length equals 16 residues. Germline CDR1 is LNHNV and CDR2 is YYDKDF (reference sequence). The CDR3 protein is CATSRYQRGVGDEQFF. The CDR3 coding sequence is TGTGCCACCAGCAGATATCAGCGGGGGGTAGGTGATGAGCAGTTCTTC.

This chain connects TRBV28 to TRBJ2-7; TRBD1 agrees at 9 bases. Per the germline V gene, CDR1 is MDHEN and CDR2 is SYDVKM. The J segment lost 5 bases and the V segment lost 6 bases, leaving 8 bases of the junction unmatched. The CDR3 has 14 amino acids. CDR3 protein: CASRPGTGRNEQYF. In DNA form, the CDR3 reads TGTGCCAGCAGGCCCGGGACAGGGAGAAACGAGCAGTACTTC.

This clonotype appeared once. Just one base apart from a much larger clone, this may be a read error. V is TRBV6-5 and J is TRBJ2-3, with D unclear. Trimming cost V 6 bases and J 0 bases, with 4 bases left between them. Germline V gene data show CDR1 as MNHEY and CDR2 as SVGAGI. The CDR3 covers 12 residues. The CDR3 coding sequence is TGTGCCAGCAGGGCTAGCACAGATACGCAGTATTTT. Translating gives CASRASTDTQYF.

This clonotype was detected only a few times. The chain couples TRBV20-1 to TRBJ2-1, with D perhaps TRBD2 (6 bases). The ends were cut back, 1 base at V and 5 bases at J, with 21 bases in the middle. Looked up from germline, CDR1 is DFQATT and CDR2 is SNEGSKA (reference sequence). The CDR3 consists of 17 residues. The CDR3 nucleotides are TGCAGTGCTAGAGGCGGGCTCCGGGCTAGCGCTGACAATGAGCAGTTCTTC. Residues: CSARGGLRASADNEQFF.

The rearrangement links TRBV5-1 to TRBJ2-5; unclear D gene. Germline V gene lookup returns CDR1 SGHRS and CDR2 YFSETQ. V was clipped by 6 bases and J by 8 bases, with 14 bases between them. This CDR3 comprises 12 residues. The CDR3 loop reads CASTVNRDTQYF. In nucleotides, the CDR3 is TGCGCCAGCACGGTTAACAGAGATACCCAGTACTTC.

This chain connects TRBV24-1 to TRBJ2-5; 8 nucleotides agree with TRBD2. Trimming at V came to 5 bases and at J to 5 bases, leaving 9 bases not matched to a gene. The CDR3 consists of 15 residues. Germline V CDR1 and CDR2: KGHDR, SFDVKD. CDR3 residues: CATSVSSGGMETQYF. The CDR3 coding sequence is TGTGCCACCAGTGTTTCCAGCGGGGGCATGGAGACCCAGTACTTC.

This clonotype was seen a handful of times. In DNA form, the CDR3 reads TGTGCCACCAGTGGTACGAGCTCTGGGGCCAACGTCCTGACTTTC. Its protein product is CATSGTSSGANVLTF. The J gene is TRBJ2-6, the V gene TRBV24-1, with D uncertain. Germline lookup yields CDR1 KGHDR and CDR2 SFDVKD. CDR3 length: 15 residues. Trimming left V 5 bases short and J 0 bases short, with 7 bases between.

This clonotype was seen a few times. The chain joins TRBV18 to TRBJ2-1; no clear D. V was shortened by 8 bases and J by 4 bases, with 12 bases between the two germline ends. The CDR3 is 13 residues long. Germline V gene sequence: CDR1 KGHSH, CDR2 LQKENI. Here the CDR3 reads CASAARSYNEQFF. DNA of the CDR3: TGTGCCAGCGCTGCAAGGTCGTACAATGAGCAGTTCTTC.